These 25 T cell receptor beta chains were sequenced from one sample in a study of CD8 T cells in ankylosing spondylitis. TCRdb re-analysed the 5' RACE reads in MiXCR, keeping a single row per CDR3 protein. The sample consists of 35,000 to 45,000 distinct CDR3 sequences, roughly 11% of them appearing once. The sample consisted of blood, either unsorted or a sorted T cell fraction (not recorded which). These receptors came from a male donor with ankylosing spondylitis or in good health (not recorded which).

Many counts were recorded for this clonotype. The chain couples TRBV28 to TRBJ2-3, with 10 bases aligning to TRBD2. The V gene's germline CDR1 is MDHEN and CDR2 SYDVKM. V shed 3 bases and J 3 bases; nucleotides not matched to a gene: 9. This CDR3 has 17 residues. As DNA, the CDR3 is TGTGCCAGCAGTTTGTTTGGTAGCGGGGGGACGACAGATACGCAGTATTTT. Amino acids: CASSLFGSGGTTDTQYF. Using reference TRBV28 and TRBJ2-3 for the parts outside the CDR3, the full variable domain is DVKVTQSSRYLVKRTGEKVFLECVQDMDHENMFWYRQDPGLGLRLIYFSYDVKMKEKGDIPEGYSVSREKKERFSLILESASTNQTSMYLCASSLFGSGGTTDTQYFGPGTRLTVL.

This clonotype has ten or more counts. Mismatch with germline at one junction end may stem from a read error. The J gene is TRBJ1-2, the V gene TRBV5-1; D ambiguous. Germline CDR1 SGHRS, CDR2 YFSETQ. This CDR3 spans 12 amino acids. DNA of the CDR3: TGCGCCAGCAGCGCGGTTGGGCCCTTAAAACTCTTC. Its protein is CASSAVGPLKLF.

This clonotype was recorded many times. CDR3 loop: CASSFRSRVGEQYF. The CDR3, as DNA: TGTGCCAGCAGTTTTAGGTCCAGGGTGGGGGAGCAGTACTTC. This chain uses TRBV12-3 or TRBV12-4 with TRBJ2-7, with D perhaps TRBD1 (5 bases). CDR3 length equals 14 residues. V gave up 3 bases and J gave up 7 bases, with 16 bases separating them.

The table lists this clonotype with many counts. The V and J genes are TRBV5-1 and TRBJ1-1; tentatively, D is TRBD1 (5 bases). Trimming took 4 bases from V and 4 from J, leaving 17 bases between them. The germline CDR1 and CDR2 sequences are SGHRS and YFSETQ. The CDR3 has 15 amino acids. The CDR3 sequence is CASSQQTQGGTEAFF. The DNA for the CDR3 is TGCGCCAGCAGCCAGCAAACGCAGGGAGGCACTGAAGCTTTCTTT.

This clonotype has more than one count but fewer than ten. The V call is TRBV24-1, the J call TRBJ2-3; 8 bases fit TRBD1. Per germline, CDR1 KGHDR and CDR2 SFDVKD. The CDR3 loop spans 15 amino acids. The V and J ends lost 8 bases and 2 bases, in that order; junction bases with no gene match: 8. The CDR3 DNA reads TGTGCCACCATTGCGACAGGGGACTCCACAGATACGCAGTATTTT. Translation gives CATIATGDSTDTQYF.

This chain joins TRBV15 and TRBJ2-7; 11 positions match TRBD1. The CDR3 extends over 16 amino acids. V dropped 1 base and J dropped 7; count of bases not matched to a gene: 9. Germline V gene data show CDR1 as LNHNV and CDR2 as YYDKDF (reference sequence). The CDR3 nucleotides are TGTGCCACCAGCAGAGTTGGTGTGGGACAGGGGGTGGAGCAGTACTTC. Its protein product is CATSRVGVGQGVEQYF.

In this sample, this clonotype turned up many times. The V and J genes are TRBV30 and TRBJ1-2; weak D call: TRBD1 (5 bases). This CDR3 comprises 15 residues. Trimming removed 1 base from V and 9 bases from J, with 21 bases in between. The germline V gene encodes CDR1 GTSNPN and CDR2 SVGIG (reference sequence). For the CDR3, the DNA is TGTGCCTGGAGTGCCGGACGGGACCTCATACGCAGCTACACCTTC. Amino acids: CAWSAGRDLIRSYTF.

This chain links TRBV7-2 with TRBJ2-7, with D possibly matching TRBD2 (6 bases). This CDR3 has 15 residues. Trimming pared 0 bases from V and 0 bases from J, leaving 9 bases between. Looked up from germline, CDR1 is SGHTA and CDR2 is FQGNSA. CDR3 in DNA: TGTGCCAGCAGCTTAGCGGGACTGAGCTCCTACGAGCAGTACTTC. As protein: CASSLAGLSSYEQYF.

This clonotype has only a few counts. The gene calls are TRBV7-2 and TRBJ2-7, with TRBD1 matching over 8 bases. Per the germline V gene, CDR1 is SGHTA and CDR2 is FQGNSA. The V segment lost 3 bases and the J segment 3 bases; nucleotides outside the gene matches: 1. The CDR3 runs 13 residues. CDR3 nucleotide sequence: TGTGCCAGCAGCTTCGACAGGGGCTACGAGCAGTACTTC. Its protein is CASSFDRGYEQYF. Full variable domain (outside the CDR3, taken from reference TRBV7-2 and TRBJ2-7): GAGVSQSPSNKVTEKGKDVELRCDPISGHTALYWYRQSLGQGLEFLIYFQGNSAPDKSGLPSDRFSAERTGGSVSTLTIQRTQQEDSAVYLCASSFDRGYEQYFGPGTRLTVT.

In this sample, this clonotype turned up many times. The rearrangement joins TRBV20-1 to TRBJ2-4; D gene uncertain. CDR3 length: 10 amino acids. Trimming pared 2 bases from V and 11 bases from J, leaving 7 bases between. In germline, CDR1 is DFQATT, CDR2 SNEGSKA (reference sequence). CDR3 sequence reads: CSARHGVQYF. CDR3 DNA: TGCAGTGCTAGACACGGCGTTCAGTACTTC.

This clonotype was counted at least ten times. The chain couples TRBV9 to TRBJ2-4; maybe TRBD1 (6 bases). V lost 4 bases and J 1 base, leaving 18 bases between the germline ends. CDR1 is SGDLS and CDR2 is YYNGEE in the germline V gene. The CDR3 contains 17 residues. For the CDR3, the DNA is TGTGCCAGCAGCCCACAGGAGAGGGGGACGGCCAAAAACATTCAGTACTTC. It codes for CASSPQERGTAKNIQYF.

This clonotype showed up many times. V usage is TRBV5-1 and J usage is TRBJ2-7; the D is unclear. The germline V and J ends were trimmed by 0 bases and 3 bases, with 13 bases remaining between them. In germline, CDR1 is SGHRS, CDR2 YFSETQ. The CDR3 spans 15 residues. The CDR3 is CASSLEYERLYEQYF. The CDR3 coding sequence is TGCGCCAGCAGCTTGGAGTATGAAAGACTCTACGAGCAGTACTTC.

This clonotype was counted at least ten times. The chain couples TRBV5-6 to TRBJ1-2, with 8 bases identical to TRBD1. CDR3 size: 14 residues. V shed 2 bases and J 4 bases; nucleotides not matched to a gene: 4. CDR1 is SGHDT and CDR2 is YYEEEE in the germline V gene. The CDR3 sequence is CASSFRDRPYGYTF. In DNA, the CDR3 is TGTGCCAGCAGCTTCCGGGACAGGCCCTATGGCTACACCTTC.

This clonotype was seen many times. This chain links TRBV18 with TRBJ1-6, with D possibly matching TRBD1 (5 bases). This CDR3 region has 14 residues. V shed 3 bases and J shed 5 bases, with 8 bases lying between them. The germline gives CDR1 KGHSH, CDR2 LQKENI. CDR3 DNA sequence: TGTGCCAGCTCACCTTCAGGGAATAATTCACCCCTCCACTTT. It encodes CASSPSGNNSPLHF.

There are many counts of this clonotype. The chain carries TRBV11-3 and TRBJ2-1; D may be TRBD2 (6 bases). The CDR3 length is 13 residues. The V and J ends lost 5 bases and 4 bases respectively, with 9 bases between them. Germline CDR1 reads SGHNT; CDR2 reads YENEEA. The chain's CDR3 is CASSLGLYNEQFF. The DNA of the CDR3 is TGTGCCAGCAGCCTCGGACTATACAATGAGCAGTTCTTC.

V usage is TRBV18 and J usage is TRBJ1-1; unclear D gene. Germline lookup yields CDR1 KGHSH and CDR2 LQKENI. The CDR3 extends over 12 amino acids. The ends were cut back, 0 bases at V and 6 bases at J, with 5 bases in the middle. The CDR3 here is CASSPPGPEAFF. Here the CDR3 DNA reads TGTGCCAGCTCACCACCGGGCCCTGAAGCTTTCTTT. Looking up the rest from reference TRBV18 and TRBJ1-1 gives the full variable domain: NAGVMQNPRHLVRRRGQEARLRCSPMKGHSHVYWYRQLPEEGLKFMVYLQKENIIDESGMPKERFSAEFPKEGPSILRIQQVVRGDSAAYFCASSPPGPEAFFGQGTRLTVV.

This clonotype was counted ten times or more. The chain employs TRBV5-1 and TRBJ2-3, with D possibly TRBD1 on 7 matching bases. There are 16 residues in the CDR3. CDR1 and CDR2 from the germline V gene are SGHRS and YFSETQ. V was clipped by 0 bases and J by 6 bases, with 17 bases between them. Here the CDR3 DNA reads TGCGCCAGCAGCTTGGCCGGCGGGACAGCTACGGATACGCAGTATTTT. Protein: CASSLAGGTATDTQYF.

The rearrangement joins TRBV5-4 to TRBJ2-1; the match to TRBD1 covers 10 bases. The CDR3 loop spans 15 amino acids. The germline V gene has CDR1 SGHNT and CDR2 YYREEE (reference sequence). V lost 0 bases and J lost 6; bases outside the gene matches: 3. The CDR3 sequence: CASSLVGQGFNEQFF. DNA for the CDR3: TGTGCCAGCAGCTTGGTGGGACAGGGGTTCAATGAGCAGTTCTTC.

V gene TRBV3-1 combines with J gene TRBJ2-1, with D unresolved. The CDR3 spans 16 residues. The germline gives CDR1 LGHDT, CDR2 YNNKEL (reference sequence). V lost 1 base, J lost 2 bases, and 12 bases lay in between. The CDR3 coding sequence is TGTGCCAGCAGCCAAGTGAACCCCAGCACCTACAATGAGCAGTTCTTC. This gives the protein CASSQVNPSTYNEQFF.

This clonotype was recorded at least ten times. This chain joins TRBV29-1 and TRBJ2-3; 15 bases line up with TRBD2. This CDR3 spans 16 amino acids. Germline V CDR1 and CDR2: SQVTM, ANQGSEA. V shed 1 base and J 5 bases; nucleotides not matched to a gene: 4. CDR3 bases: TGCAGCGTTGAAGGGGGACTAGCGGGGGGCCTAGATACGCAGTATTTT. Translating gives CSVEGGLAGGLDTQYF.

The V gene is TRBV12-2, the J gene TRBJ1-5; TRBD1, the table's D call, was not compared with the DNA. TRBV12-2 is labeled a pseudogene. The CDR3 runs to 14 residues. CDR3 sequence: CASRPGRVLQPQHF. CDR3 nucleotides: TGTGCAAGTCGCCCGGGCAGGGTTTTACAGCCCCAGCATTTT.

At least ten counts were recorded for this clonotype. The chain has TRBV20-1 and TRBJ2-1; the D is unclear. The ends were cut back, 3 bases at V and 0 bases at J, with 3 bases in the middle. CDR1 is DFQATT and CDR2 is SNEGSKA in the germline V gene (reference sequence). The length of the CDR3 is 12 residues. The CDR3 reads CSASSSYNEQFF. The CDR3 coding sequence is TGCAGTGCTAGCAGCTCCTACAATGAGCAGTTCTTC.

This clonotype was recorded at least ten times. The chain links TRBV2 to TRBJ2-2; D remains unclear. The CDR3 is made up of 16 amino acids. Trimming stripped 6 bases from V and 0 bases from J, with 14 bases between. Germline V gene lookup returns CDR1 SNHLY and CDR2 FYNNEI. DNA for the CDR3: TGTGCCAGCAGCAGGAGCCTAGGTTCGAACACCGGGGAGCTGTTTTTT. Translated, it gives CASSRSLGSNTGELFF.

This clonotype was observed many times. The rearrangement joins TRBV3-1 to TRBJ1-2; 9 bases fit TRBD1. Trimming cost V 1 base and J 8 bases; bases outside gene matches: 5. Germline lookup yields CDR1 LGHDT and CDR2 YNNKEL (reference sequence). The CDR3 consists of 14 residues. CDR3 sequence: CASSQGDRVNGYTF. DNA of the CDR3: TGTGCCAGCAGCCAAGGGGACAGGGTCAACGGCTACACCTTC.

The V and J genes are TRBV2 and TRBJ2-3; a possible D gene is TRBD1 (6 bases). Deletions cut 3 bases from V and 2 bases from J, with 12 bases between. The CDR3 is 15 residues long. CDR1 SNHLY and CDR2 FYNNEI come from the germline V gene. The CDR3 DNA follows: TGTGCCAGCAGTGAGGACAGCTATACCACAGATACGCAGTATTTT. Protein sequence: CASSEDSYTTDTQYF.